Below, one T cell receptor beta chain is given with its context. The antigen remains unidentified. From blood CD8+ and CD4+ T cells, TCR beta sequences were generated. The multiple sclerosis controls, all treatment-naive patients, had relapsing-remitting disease that was stable or active. This entry is derived from a study of CD8 T cells in Susac syndrome. Points from the study as a whole: The study recognized that the number of individuals in its TCR sequencing and HLA analysis was relatively small.

CDR3 size: 14 residues. CDR1 and CDR2 from the germline V gene are SNHLY and FYNNEI. V dropped 6 bases and J dropped 7 bases, with 16 bases sitting between them. Random-hexamer reverse transcription was applied to about 0.5 to 1 ug RNA. Amplification of TCR beta CDR3 was carried out by immunoSEQ multiplex PCR, which covered 54 Vbeta and 13 Jbeta segments. TCRdb independently ran MiXCR on the immunoSEQ multiplex PCR reads; one entry per CDR3 protein. The profile shows 250,000 to 300,000 distinct CDR3 sequences, around 85% of them singletons. Sequencing used CD8+ T cells from PBMCs. The chain has TRBV2 and TRBJ1-5; D ambiguous. The TCR was taken from a human donor with multiple sclerosis. The CDR3 region is CASSGQRAEQPQHF. CDR3 sequence (DNA): TGTGCCAGCAGCGGTCAAAGGGCGGAACAGCCCCAGCATTTT.